What follows are 18 T cell receptor beta chains derived from one specimen sequenced in a study of T cells in localized non-small cell lung cancer. Profiling relied on immunoSEQ multiplex PCR, and the TCRdb table lists in-frame clones only, not all of them. This repertoire shows about 45,000 clones, around nine tenths found once; its top ten account for about 10%. The material was PBMCs, obtained before any cancer treatment. The receptor source for this set is a woman aged 40 to 75 with stage II lung adenocarcinoma.

V is TRBV2 and J is TRBJ2-2, with 12 bases that match TRBD1. The CDR3 contains 13 residues. Germline V gives CDR1 SNHLY, CDR2 FYNNEI. Unmatched junction bases numbered 1, after V lost 9 bases and J lost 5 bases. CDR3 in DNA: TGTGCCAGGGGACAGGGGGCAACCGGGGAGCTGTTTTTT. This translates into CARGQGATGELFF.

This chain joins TRBV2 and TRBJ1-1, with 7 bases identical to TRBD1. Germline CDR1 is SNHLY and CDR2 is FYNNEI. Trimming removed 2 bases from V and 0 bases from J; junction bases left unmatched: 6. This CDR3 has 16 residues. CDR3 coding DNA: TGTGCCAGCAGTGAATGGGGGACAGACATGAACACTGAAGCTTTCTTT. Encoded protein: CASSEWGTDMNTEAFF.

The chain uses TRBV2 and TRBJ2-7; TRBD2 aligns across 14 bases. From germline, CDR1 is SNHLY and CDR2 FYNNEI. Losses at the gene ends were 10 bases for V and 1 base for J; bases not matched to a gene: 9. The CDR3 loop spans 16 amino acids. CDR3: CATLTSGRARSYEQYF. The DNA for the CDR3 is TGTGCCACCCTGACTAGCGGGAGGGCCCGTTCCTACGAGCAGTACTTC.

J is TRBJ2-5 and V is TRBV2, with 7 bases that match TRBD2. V was pared by 6 bases and J by 2 bases, with 6 bases of the junction left unmatched. The CDR3 contains 14 residues. CDR1 and CDR2 (germline): SNHLY, FYNNEI. The CDR3 sequence: CASRLTSQQETQYF. CDR3 sequence (DNA): TGTGCCAGCAGACTGACTAGCCAACAAGAGACCCAGTACTTC.

The chain links TRBV21-1 to TRBJ2-1; the table names TRBD1, a call not compared with the DNA. TRBV21-1 represents a pseudogene. The CDR3 is 15 residues long. The CDR3 loop is CASSKGTGVYNEQFF. As DNA, the CDR3 is TGTGCCAGCAGCAAAGGGACAGGGGTTTACAATGAGCAGTTCTTC.

This CDR3 is CATSSQKETQYF. The CDR3 DNA reads as TGTGCCACGAGTTCCCAAAAAGAGACCCAGTACTTC. This chain uses TRBV19 with TRBJ2-5; D gene ambiguous. V shed 10 bases and J shed 3 bases, with 12 bases lying between them. The CDR3 runs to 12 residues. Germline loops: CDR1 LNHDA, CDR2 SQIVND (reference sequence). Full variable domain (outside the CDR3, taken from reference TRBV19 and TRBJ2-5): DGGITQSPKYLFRKEGQNVTLSCEQNLNHDAMYWYRQDPGQGLRLIYYSQIVNDFQKGDIAEGYSVSREKKESFPLTVTSAQKNPTAFYLCATSSQKETQYFGPGTRLLVL.

This chain connects TRBV28 to TRBJ2-7; TRBD1 agrees at 7 bases. The trim removed 3 bases at V and 2 bases at J, leaving 1 base unmatched. The CDR3 loop spans 13 amino acids. CDR1 and CDR2 (germline): MDHEN, SYDVKM. CDR3 sequence reads: CASSLTGTYEQYF. The CDR3 DNA is TGTGCCAGCAGTTTGACAGGGACCTACGAGCAGTACTTC.

The J gene is TRBJ2-1, the V gene TRBV11-2; no definite D call. Germline V gene sequence: CDR1 SGHAT, CDR2 FQNNGV. Trimming cost V 3 bases and J 0 bases, with 9 bases left between them. CDR3 length: 15 amino acids. The chain's CDR3 is CASSLERSSYNEQFF. DNA of the CDR3: TGTGCCAGCAGCTTGGAACGGAGCTCCTACAATGAGCAGTTCTTC. The full variable domain, with the rest looked up from reference TRBV11-2 and TRBJ2-1, is EAGVAQSPRYKIIEKRQSVAFWCNPISGHATLYWYQQILGQGPKLLIQFQNNGVVDDSQLPKDRFSAERLKGVDSTLKIQPAKLEDSAVYLCASSLERSSYNEQFFGPGTRLTVL.

The J gene is TRBJ1-1, the V gene TRBV18; 11 positions match TRBD1. The CDR3 totals 16 residues. Trimming removed 6 bases from V and 3 bases from J; junction bases left unmatched: 9. The germline gives CDR1 KGHSH, CDR2 LQKENI. CDR3 DNA sequence: TGTGCCAGCTCCGGGACAGGGGGATTCTTGGACACTGAAGCTTTCTTT. The encoded protein is CASSGTGGFLDTEAFF.

This chain links TRBV27 with TRBJ2-5, with D uncertain. Deletions cut 6 bases from V and 3 bases from J, with 14 bases between. The germline V gene encodes CDR1 MNHEY and CDR2 SMNVEV (reference sequence). CDR3 length: 14 amino acids. The DNA for the CDR3 is TGTGCCAGCAGGAGGTACGGCACTAAAGAGACCCAGTACTTC. Amino acid sequence: CASRRYGTKETQYF.

The rearrangement joins TRBV6-6 to TRBJ2-1; TRBD1 aligns across 9 bases. Per the germline V gene, CDR1 is MNHNY and CDR2 is SVGAGI (reference sequence). The V segment lost 7 bases and the J segment 4 bases; nucleotides outside the gene matches: 8. This CDR3 region has 15 residues. The CDR3 protein is CASNPGQGKYNEQFF. CDR3 nucleotide sequence: TGTGCCAGCAACCCGGGACAGGGCAAATACAATGAGCAGTTCTTC.

The rearrangement uses TRBV9 and TRBJ2-4, with 8 positions matching TRBD1. Germline assignment: CDR1 SGDLS and CDR2 YYNGEE. CDR3 size: 15 residues. V lost 3 bases and J lost 7; bases outside the gene matches: 9. As DNA, the CDR3 is TGTGCCAGCAGCGACCAGGGGGCGCCGGATAACATTCAGTACTTC. This encodes CASSDQGAPDNIQYF.

The chain is built from TRBV5-1 and TRBJ2-1; a possible D gene is TRBD1 (5 bases). The V gene's germline CDR1 is SGHRS and CDR2 YFSETQ. V gave up 4 bases and J gave up 3 bases, with 20 bases separating them. The CDR3 runs 17 residues. CDR3 residues: CASSIYLGDRRYNEQFF. For the CDR3, the DNA is TGCGCCAGCAGCATCTACTTAGGGGATAGGCGCTACAATGAGCAGTTCTTC.

The chain couples TRBV2 to TRBJ2-5; D unresolved. V was clipped by 8 bases and J by 0 bases, with 28 bases between them. This CDR3 region has 19 residues. CDR1 and CDR2 (germline): SNHLY, FYNNEI. In DNA form, the CDR3 reads TGTGCCAGCCTTAGCAACTCCCCTTCCCCTATGCAGTACCAAGAGACCCAGTACTTC. This encodes CASLSNSPSPMQYQETQYF.

The rearrangement uses TRBV28 and TRBJ1-1; D perhaps matches TRBD1 (5 bases). This CDR3 region has 11 residues. The V gene lost 3 bases and the J gene lost 12 bases, with 11 bases spanning the gap. Per germline, CDR1 MDHEN and CDR2 SYDVKM. The CDR3 nucleotides read TGTGCCAGCAGTTTGGCGGGGGGAACTTTCTTT. Translating it yields CASSLAGGTFF.

The gene calls are TRBV7-2 and TRBJ1-6, with D hard to call. CDR3 length equals 15 residues. Trimming stripped 3 bases from V and 6 bases from J, with 12 bases between. Germline V lookup: CDR1 SGHTA, CDR2 FQGNSA. The CDR3 region has the DNA TGTGCCAGCAGCTTGGTAGGAGACGGTAATTCACCCCTCCACTTT. Amino acids: CASSLVGDGNSPLHF.

The chain couples TRBV10-3 to TRBJ1-1; D is possibly TRBD1 (5 bases). Germline V gene sequence: CDR1 ENHRY, CDR2 SYGVKD. Trimming took 0 bases from V and 7 from J, leaving 9 bases between them. This CDR3 has 13 amino acids. The CDR3 coding sequence is TGTGCCATCAGTGAGTCGAGGGGTGATGAAGCTTTCTTT. Its translation is CAISESRGDEAFF.

The CDR3 nucleotides read TGTGCCAGCTCACCAGGGACAGGAAGAGGGGAAAAACTGTTTTTT. Amino acids: CASSPGTGRGEKLFF. This chain links TRBV18 with TRBJ1-4; 8 positions agree with TRBD1. The J segment lost 8 bases and the V segment lost 2 bases, leaving 7 bases of the junction unmatched. CDR1 and CDR2 from the germline V gene are KGHSH and LQKENI. The CDR3 runs 15 residues. Drawing the rest from reference TRBV18 and TRBJ1-4, the complete variable domain is NAGVMQNPRHLVRRRGQEARLRCSPMKGHSHVYWYRQLPEEGLKFMVYLQKENIIDESGMPKERFSAEFPKEGPSILRIQQVVRGDSAAYFCASSPGTGRGEKLFFGSGTQLSVL.